This T cell receptor beta chain was recovered during a study of technical replicates of blood from a few donors. Germline CDR1 is MGHRA and CDR2 is YSYEKL. V lost 4 bases and J lost 7; bases outside the gene matches: 10. This CDR3 has 16 residues. Libraries were prepared by immunoSEQ multiplex PCR; TCRdb keeps only in-frame clonotypes and omits some of them. The table shows 70,000 to 85,000 clones, with less than 98% occurring only once. The receptor was isolated from a human donor in good health. Sequenced material: T cells isolated from PBMCs. J is TRBJ2-2 and V is TRBV4-1, with TRBD1 identical over 9 bases. This CDR3 is CASSPGSQGAGGELFF. As DNA, the CDR3 is TGCGCCAGCAGCCCCGGCTCACAGGGGGCAGGCGGGGAGCTGTTTTTT.